This T cell receptor (beta chain) was documented in a study of blood T cell repertoires in COVID-19. Study summary: Both acute and convalescent COVID-19 samples were obtained from the United States, Italy and Spain.

The protocol was immunoSEQ multiplex PCR, while the TCRdb copy is restricted to in-frame clones and leaves out a portion. The sample records under 150,000 clones, about 86% being singletons. This clone was found once. The CDR3 extends over 16 amino acids. Germline CDR1 is SGHTA and CDR2 is FQGTGA. V trimming: 0 bases; J trimming: 10 bases; junction bases outside the gene matches: 7. The specimen sequenced was PBMCs or T cells enriched from blood (not recorded which). This chain links TRBV7-3 with TRBJ1-6; 9 bases are shared with TRBD1. This TCR came from a middle-aged man with acute COVID-19. CDR3 protein: CASSLTSGTGQSPLHF. The CDR3 bases are TGTGCCAGCAGCTTAACCTCCGGGACAGGGCAATCACCCCTCCACTTT.